The 15 T cell receptor beta chains reported below all come from one sample, sequenced in a study of blood T cells in healthy people across ages. Alongside a J-beta primer mix, a sample-barcoded 5' primer served in a second PCR lasting about 6 to 12 cycles. TCRdb reprocessed the 5' RACE reads via MiXCR and lists one record per CDR3 protein. The table has about 680,000 distinct CDR3 sequences, around half seen once; the top ten hold 30% to 40%. Sequenced material: blood. These receptors came from a woman aged 60-75 years in good health.

The chain employs TRBV20-1 and TRBJ2-3; TRBD1 or TRBD2 may be the D gene (5 bases each). The CDR3 contains 16 residues. Germline CDR1 DFQATT, CDR2 SNEGSKA (reference sequence). Trimming stripped 5 bases from V and 2 bases from J, with 20 bases between. The CDR3 DNA reads as TGCAGTGCTTGGAGACCGGGACGGAGTCTCACAGATACGCAGTATTTT. Protein: CSAWRPGRSLTDTQYF.

This clonotype was seen only a few times. The rearrangement joins TRBV3-1 to TRBJ2-7, with 11 bases aligning to TRBD2. Germline V CDR1 and CDR2: LGHDT, YNNKEL (reference sequence). This CDR3 is 17 amino acids long. The J segment lost 2 bases and the V segment lost 1 base, leaving 7 bases of the junction unmatched. The DNA of the CDR3 is TGTGCCAGCAGCCAAGGGGGCAGACTAGCGGGAACCTACGAGCAGTACTTC. It encodes CASSQGGRLAGTYEQYF.

The gene calls are TRBV5-6 and TRBJ2-5, with D tentatively TRBD2 (6 bases). Germline values: CDR1 SGHDT, CDR2 YYEEEE. The CDR3 is made up of 12 amino acids. The V end was cut by 1 base, the J end by 7 bases, with 8 bases between. In DNA, the CDR3 is TGTGCCAGCAGCTTGCCGCGGGGGACCCAGTACTTC. It translates to CASSLPRGTQYF.

Only a few counts were recorded for this clonotype. The chain has TRBV7-6 and TRBJ2-7; 8 bases align to TRBD2. CDR1 and CDR2 from the germline V gene are SGHVS and FNYEAQ. The CDR3 runs 15 residues. With V trimmed by 3 bases and J by 6 bases, 10 bases remained unmatched. CDR3: CASSLERAGGREQYF. The DNA of the CDR3 is TGTGCCAGCAGCTTGGAGAGGGCGGGAGGTCGCGAGCAGTACTTC.

The gene calls are TRBV21-1 and TRBJ2-1; the D call TRBD1 from the table was never checked on the DNA. TRBV21-1 constitutes a pseudogene. The CDR3 contains 12 residues. This chain's CDR3 is CASSNRVHEQFF. The CDR3 DNA reads TGTGCCAGCAGCAACAGGGTCCATGAGCAGTTCTTC.

The chain joins TRBV12-3 or TRBV12-4 to TRBJ2-5; 10 bases match TRBD1. This CDR3 is built from 15 residues. J lost 4 bases, V lost 5 bases, and 7 bases had no gene match. The CDR3 region has the DNA TGTGCCAGCAGTCGAAGACAGGGGGCGCGAGAGACCCAGTACTTC. Translated: CASSRRQGARETQYF.

The chain links TRBV7-2 to TRBJ2-3; 8 bases line up with TRBD2. Germline V gives CDR1 SGHTA, CDR2 FQGNSA. The CDR3 sequence is 16 residues long. V lost 2 bases to trimming and J lost 1 base; unmatched junction nucleotides: 5. In DNA, the CDR3 is TGTGCCAGCAGCTTAATGGCGGGAGGTGGCACAGATACGCAGTATTTT. Amino acid sequence: CASSLMAGGGTDTQYF.

This chain links TRBV7-2 with TRBJ2-7; D gene uncertain. With 1 base removed from V and 2 bases from J, the gap between germline ends came to 15 bases. The V gene's germline CDR1 is SGHTA and CDR2 FQGNSA. This CDR3 spans 16 amino acids. The CDR3 region has the DNA TGTGCCAGCAGCTTAGTTAAGGTCCGAGGCACCTACGAGCAGTACTTC. It is translated as CASSLVKVRGTYEQYF.

This clonotype came up a few times. The chain carries TRBV10-3 and TRBJ2-2; possible D gene TRBD1, 6 bases. Between the trimmed V and J ends, which lost 4 bases and 6 bases, there was a span of 15 bases. The germline V gene encodes CDR1 ENHRY and CDR2 SYGVKD. The CDR3 spans 15 residues. CDR3 amino acids: CAISAIAQGPGELFF. DNA of the CDR3: TGTGCCATCAGTGCCATCGCACAGGGTCCCGGGGAGCTGTTTTTT.

The V and J genes are TRBV20-1 and TRBJ1-2, with a tentative D call TRBD1 (5 bases). The CDR3 totals 16 residues. The germline V gene has CDR1 DFQATT and CDR2 SNEGSKA (reference sequence). The V gene lost 3 bases and the J gene lost 2 bases, with 19 bases spanning the gap. CDR3 in amino acids: CSASLSGGGWNYGYTF. CDR3 DNA sequence: TGCAGTGCTAGTCTGTCGGGTGGGGGTTGGAACTATGGCTACACCTTC.

With respect to this clonotype: The junction differs from germline at one of its ends, possibly a read error. The chain employs TRBV3-1 and TRBJ2-6; D could derive from TRBD1 or TRBD2 (6 bases each). This CDR3 has 17 residues. Germline assignment: CDR1 LGHDT and CDR2 YNNKEL (reference sequence). CDR3 in amino acids: CASSQEWGAGGANVQTF. CDR3 bases: TGTGCCAGCAGCCAAGAATGGGGGGCAGGTGGGGCCAACGTCCAGACTTTC.

In its sample, this clonotype was seen once. V is TRBV18 and J is TRBJ2-1; 11 bases agree with TRBD2. Germline V gives CDR1 KGHSH, CDR2 LQKENI. The V and J ends lost 5 bases and 7 bases, in that order; junction bases with no gene match: 7. The CDR3 is made up of 15 amino acids. CDR3 nucleotide sequence: TGTGCCAGCTCATCGACTAGCGGGATGGGTAATGAGCAGTTCTTC. This sequence encodes CASSSTSGMGNEQFF.

This clonotype was seen only a few times. The chain recombines TRBV4-2 with TRBJ1-2; TRBD1 agrees at 8 bases. The V gene's germline CDR1 is LGHNA and CDR2 YNFKEQ. CDR3 length: 15 amino acids. V lost 3 bases and J lost 6; bases outside the gene matches: 9. The CDR3 DNA reads as TGTGCCAGCAGCCAGACAGGGGCGTCTTATGATGGCTACACCTTC. This gives the protein CASSQTGASYDGYTF.

This rearrangement joins TRBV12-3 or TRBV12-4 to TRBJ1-1, with 7 positions matching TRBD1. The J segment lost 10 bases and the V segment lost 7 bases, leaving 9 bases of the junction unmatched. CDR3 size: 12 residues. CDR3 coding DNA: TGTGCCAGCACCCCAGGGGGGCAGGGAGCTTTCTTT. It translates to CASTPGGQGAFF.

The V and J genes are TRBV28 and TRBJ2-7; possible D gene TRBD1, 6 bases. V was cut by 5 bases and J by 0 bases, with 17 bases left in between. The CDR3 has 16 amino acids. Looked up from germline, CDR1 is MDHEN and CDR2 is SYDVKM. CDR3 DNA: TGTGCCAGCAGTCCCCCCGACAGGCTGAGCTCCTACGAGCAGTACTTC. Protein: CASSPPDRLSSYEQYF.